The sequence of this T cell receptor (beta chain) was determined in a study of T cells in women clearing cervical HPV infection. Study-wide background: Controls' single incident HPV16 infection cleared within 12 months without precancer.

The protocol was immunoSEQ multiplex PCR, while the TCRdb copy is restricted to in-frame clones and leaves out a portion. Its table lists around 46,000 clones. Study results and limitations: Cases carried less TRBV6-7 than controls: 0.11% versus 0.16%. CIN3+ cases had significantly higher TCR richness than controls; evenness did not differ.

Regarding this clone: Its antigen is undetermined. The read finishes 3 residues shy of the CDR3 end, and the germline J gene is used to complete it.

Deletions cut 4 bases from V and 2 bases from J, with 16 bases between. Germline V gene sequence: CDR1 SQVTM, CDR2 ANQGSEA. The CDR3 has 15 residues. This receptor was taken from a woman aged 18 to 69 with a cervical HPV16 infection that either progressed to CIN3+ or cleared (not recorded which). Sequenced: blood buffy coat. This chain uses TRBV29-1 with TRBJ2-3; D may be TRBD1 (5 bases). The DNA read from the CDR3 is TGCAGCGTTGGCCTCCAGGGTACCTCCACAGATACG. Translated, it gives CSVGLQGTSTDT. The complete CDR3 reads CSVGLQGTSTDTQYF.